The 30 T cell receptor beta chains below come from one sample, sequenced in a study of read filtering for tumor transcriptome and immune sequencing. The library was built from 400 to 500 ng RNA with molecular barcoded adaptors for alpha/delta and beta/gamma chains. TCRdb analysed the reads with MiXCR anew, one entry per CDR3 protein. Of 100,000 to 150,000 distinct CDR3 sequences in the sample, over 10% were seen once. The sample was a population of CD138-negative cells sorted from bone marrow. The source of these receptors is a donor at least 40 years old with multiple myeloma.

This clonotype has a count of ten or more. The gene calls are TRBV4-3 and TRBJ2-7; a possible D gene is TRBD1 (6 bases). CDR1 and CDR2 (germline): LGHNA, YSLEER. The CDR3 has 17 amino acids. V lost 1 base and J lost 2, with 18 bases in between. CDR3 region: CASSQALTGWKPYEQYF. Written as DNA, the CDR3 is TGCGCCAGCAGCCAAGCTTTGACAGGATGGAAACCCTACGAGCAGTACTTC.

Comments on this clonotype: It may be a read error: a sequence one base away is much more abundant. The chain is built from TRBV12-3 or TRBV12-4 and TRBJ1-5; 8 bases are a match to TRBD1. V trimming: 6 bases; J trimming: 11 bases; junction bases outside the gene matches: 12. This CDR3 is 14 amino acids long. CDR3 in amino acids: CASRNGQGDQAQHF. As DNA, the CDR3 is TGTGCCAGCAGAAACGGACAGGGAGACCAGGCCCAGCATTTT.

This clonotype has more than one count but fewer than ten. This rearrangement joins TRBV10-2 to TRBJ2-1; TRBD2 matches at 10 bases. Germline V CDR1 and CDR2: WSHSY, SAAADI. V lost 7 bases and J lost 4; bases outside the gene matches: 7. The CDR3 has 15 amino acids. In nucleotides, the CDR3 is TGCGCCAGCACACAAGCGGGAGGGATATACAATGAGCAGTTCTTC. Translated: CASTQAGGIYNEQFF.

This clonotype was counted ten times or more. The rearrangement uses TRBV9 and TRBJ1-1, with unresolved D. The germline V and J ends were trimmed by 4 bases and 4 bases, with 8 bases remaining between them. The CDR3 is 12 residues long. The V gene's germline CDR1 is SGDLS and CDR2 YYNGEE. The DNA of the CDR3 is TGTGCCAGCAGCTCGATTAGCACTGAAGCTTTCTTT. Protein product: CASSSISTEAFF.

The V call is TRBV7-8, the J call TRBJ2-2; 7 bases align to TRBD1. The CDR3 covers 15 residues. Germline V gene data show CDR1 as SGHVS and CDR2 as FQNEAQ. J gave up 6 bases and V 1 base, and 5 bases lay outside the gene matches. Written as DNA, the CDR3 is TGTGCCAGCAGCTTAGGAACAGGGGAGTCCGGGGAGCTGTTTTTT. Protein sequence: CASSLGTGESGELFF.

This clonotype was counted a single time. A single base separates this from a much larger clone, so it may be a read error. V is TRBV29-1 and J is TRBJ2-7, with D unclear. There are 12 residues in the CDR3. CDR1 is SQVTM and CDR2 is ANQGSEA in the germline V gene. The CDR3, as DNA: TGCAGCGTTGTCCTCAGCTCCTACGGGCAGTACTTC. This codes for CSVVLSSYGQYF.

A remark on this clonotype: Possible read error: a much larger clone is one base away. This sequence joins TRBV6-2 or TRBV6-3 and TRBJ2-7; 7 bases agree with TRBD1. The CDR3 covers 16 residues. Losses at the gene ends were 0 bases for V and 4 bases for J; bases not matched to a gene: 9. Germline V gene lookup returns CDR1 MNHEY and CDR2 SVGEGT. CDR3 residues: CASSYSIDRARYEQYF. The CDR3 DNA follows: TGTGCCAGCAGTTACTCGATTGACAGGGCAAGGTACGAGCAGTACTTC.

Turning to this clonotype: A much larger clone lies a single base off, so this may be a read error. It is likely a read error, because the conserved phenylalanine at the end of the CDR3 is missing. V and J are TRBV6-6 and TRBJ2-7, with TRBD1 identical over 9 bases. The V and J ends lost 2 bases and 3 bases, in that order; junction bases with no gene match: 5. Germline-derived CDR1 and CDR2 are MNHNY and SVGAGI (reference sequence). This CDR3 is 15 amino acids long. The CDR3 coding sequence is TGTGCCAGCAGTTACCGGACAGGGGAATTCTACGAGCAGTACATC. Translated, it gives CASSYRTGEFYEQYI.

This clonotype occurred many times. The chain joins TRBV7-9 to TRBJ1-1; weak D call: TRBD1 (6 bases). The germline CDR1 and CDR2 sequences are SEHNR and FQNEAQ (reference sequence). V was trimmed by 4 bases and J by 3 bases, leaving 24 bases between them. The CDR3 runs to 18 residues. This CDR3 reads CASSYPRGRRREYTEAFF. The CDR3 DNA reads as TGTGCCAGCAGCTATCCCAGGGGCAGGAGGAGGGAGTACACTGAAGCTTTCTTT.

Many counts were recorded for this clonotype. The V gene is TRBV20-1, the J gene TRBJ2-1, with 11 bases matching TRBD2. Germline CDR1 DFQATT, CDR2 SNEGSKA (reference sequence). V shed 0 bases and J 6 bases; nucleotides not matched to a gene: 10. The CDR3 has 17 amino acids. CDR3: CSARDTSGRVYGNEQFF. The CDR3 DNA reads TGCAGTGCTAGAGATACTAGCGGGAGAGTATACGGCAATGAGCAGTTCTTC.

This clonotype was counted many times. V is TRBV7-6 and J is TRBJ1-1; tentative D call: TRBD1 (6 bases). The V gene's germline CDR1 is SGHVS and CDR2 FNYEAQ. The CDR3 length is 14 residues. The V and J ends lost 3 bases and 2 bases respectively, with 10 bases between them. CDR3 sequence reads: CASSLGAVNTEAFF. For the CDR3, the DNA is TGTGCCAGCAGCTTGGGGGCGGTCAACACTGAAGCTTTCTTT.

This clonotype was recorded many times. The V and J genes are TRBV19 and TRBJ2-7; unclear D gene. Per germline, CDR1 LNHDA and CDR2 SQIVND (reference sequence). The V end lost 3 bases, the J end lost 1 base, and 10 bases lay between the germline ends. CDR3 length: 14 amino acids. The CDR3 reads CASSIPGRSYEQYF. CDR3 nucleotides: TGTGCCAGTAGTATCCCCGGACGGTCCTACGAGCAGTACTTC. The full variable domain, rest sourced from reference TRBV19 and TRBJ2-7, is DGGITQSPKYLFRKEGQNVTLSCEQNLNHDAMYWYRQDPGQGLRLIYYSQIVNDFQKGDIAEGYSVSREKKESFPLTVTSAQKNPTAFYLCASSIPGRSYEQYFGPGTRLTVT.

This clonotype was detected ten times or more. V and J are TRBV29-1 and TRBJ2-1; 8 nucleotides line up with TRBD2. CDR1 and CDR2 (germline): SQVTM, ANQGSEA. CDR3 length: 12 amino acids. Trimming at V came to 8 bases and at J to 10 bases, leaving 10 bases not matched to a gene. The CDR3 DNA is TGCAGCTCTGGGGGACTAGTCCGGGAGCAGTTCTTC. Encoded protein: CSSGGLVREQFF.

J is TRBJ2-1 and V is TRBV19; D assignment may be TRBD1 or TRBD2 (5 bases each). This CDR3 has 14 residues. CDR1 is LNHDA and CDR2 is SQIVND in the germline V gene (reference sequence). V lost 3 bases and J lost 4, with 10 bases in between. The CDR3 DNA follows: TGTGCCAGTAGTATCGGGACGGCTTACAATGAGCAGTTCTTC. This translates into CASSIGTAYNEQFF.

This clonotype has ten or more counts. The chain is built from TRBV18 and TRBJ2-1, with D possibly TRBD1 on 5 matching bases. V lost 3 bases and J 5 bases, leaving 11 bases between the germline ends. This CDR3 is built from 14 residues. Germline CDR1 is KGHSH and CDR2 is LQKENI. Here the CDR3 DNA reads TGTGCCAGCTCACCGGGGCTAGTGGACAATGAGCAGTTCTTC. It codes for CASSPGLVDNEQFF.

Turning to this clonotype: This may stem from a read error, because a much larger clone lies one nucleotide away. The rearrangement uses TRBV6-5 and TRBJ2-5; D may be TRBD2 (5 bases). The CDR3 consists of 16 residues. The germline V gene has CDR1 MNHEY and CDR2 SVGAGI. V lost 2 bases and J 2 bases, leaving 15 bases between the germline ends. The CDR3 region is CASSYRNSEEQETQYF. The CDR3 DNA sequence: TGTGCCAGCAGTTACCGTAATAGCGAAGAACAAGAGACCCAGTACTTC.

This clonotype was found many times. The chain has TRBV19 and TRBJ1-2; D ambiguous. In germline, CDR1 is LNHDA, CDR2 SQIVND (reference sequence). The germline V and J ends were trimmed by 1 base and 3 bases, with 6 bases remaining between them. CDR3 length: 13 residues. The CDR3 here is CASSIGLDYGYTF. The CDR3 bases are TGTGCCAGTAGTATAGGCTTGGACTATGGCTACACCTTC.

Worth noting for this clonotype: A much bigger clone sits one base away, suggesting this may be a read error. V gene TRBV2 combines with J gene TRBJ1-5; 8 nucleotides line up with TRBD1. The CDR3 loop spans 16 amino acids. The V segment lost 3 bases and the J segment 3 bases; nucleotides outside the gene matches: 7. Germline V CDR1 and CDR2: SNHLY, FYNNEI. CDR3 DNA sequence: TGTGCCAGCAGTGATCTGACAGGGGTCGTCAATCAGCCCCAGCATTTT. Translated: CASSDLTGVVNQPQHF.

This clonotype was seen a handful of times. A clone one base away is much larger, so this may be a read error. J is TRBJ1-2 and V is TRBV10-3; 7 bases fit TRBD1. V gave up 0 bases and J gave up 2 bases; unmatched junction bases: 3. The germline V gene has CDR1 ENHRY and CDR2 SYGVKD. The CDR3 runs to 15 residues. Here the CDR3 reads CAISESTRGNYGYTF. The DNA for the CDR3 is TGTGCCATCAGTGAGTCGACCAGGGGGAACTATGGCTACACCTTC.

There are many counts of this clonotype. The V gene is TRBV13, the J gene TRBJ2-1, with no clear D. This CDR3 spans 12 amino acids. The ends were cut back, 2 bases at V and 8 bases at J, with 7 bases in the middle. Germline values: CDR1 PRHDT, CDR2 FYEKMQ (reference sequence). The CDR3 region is CASSLQGDEQFF. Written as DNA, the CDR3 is TGTGCCAGCAGCTTACAAGGAGATGAGCAGTTCTTC.

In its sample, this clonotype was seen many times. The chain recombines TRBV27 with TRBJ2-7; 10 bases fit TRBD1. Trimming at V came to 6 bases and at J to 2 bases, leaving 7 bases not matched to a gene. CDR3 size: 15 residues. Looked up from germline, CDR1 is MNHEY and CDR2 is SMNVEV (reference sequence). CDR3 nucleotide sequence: TGTGCCAGCAGCCTCCTCGGGACAGGGGCCTACGAGCAGTACTTC. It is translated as CASSLLGTGAYEQYF.

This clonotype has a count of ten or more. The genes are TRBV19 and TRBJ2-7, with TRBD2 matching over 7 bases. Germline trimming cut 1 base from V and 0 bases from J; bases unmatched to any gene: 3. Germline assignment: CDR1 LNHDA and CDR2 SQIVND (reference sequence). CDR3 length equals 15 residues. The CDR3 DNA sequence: TGTGCCAGTAGTATAGCGGGAGGACTCTCCTACGAGCAGTACTTC. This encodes CASSIAGGLSYEQYF.

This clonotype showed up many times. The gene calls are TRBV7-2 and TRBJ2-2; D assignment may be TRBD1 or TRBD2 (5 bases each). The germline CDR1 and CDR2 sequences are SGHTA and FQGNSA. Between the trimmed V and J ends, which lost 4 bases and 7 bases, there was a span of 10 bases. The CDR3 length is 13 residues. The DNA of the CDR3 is TGTGCCAGCAGCTCGAGGGGTGGCGGGGAGCTGTTTTTT. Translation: CASSSRGGGELFF.

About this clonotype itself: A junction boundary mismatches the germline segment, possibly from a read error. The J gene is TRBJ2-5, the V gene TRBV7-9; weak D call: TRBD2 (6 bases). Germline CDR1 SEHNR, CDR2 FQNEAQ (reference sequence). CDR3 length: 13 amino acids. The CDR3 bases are TGTGCCAGCAGCCAACTCACCTCGGGGGAGCCCCACTTC. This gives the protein CASSQLTSGEPHF.

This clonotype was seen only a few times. This chain's CDR3 is CASSLVVTSYNEQFF. CDR3 nucleotides: TGTGCCAGCAGCTTAGTCGTGACATCTTACAATGAGCAGTTCTTC. The chain has TRBV11-2 and TRBJ2-1; no definite D call. Between the trimmed V and J ends, which lost 1 base and 4 bases, there was a span of 11 bases. This CDR3 has 15 amino acids. Germline assignment: CDR1 SGHAT and CDR2 FQNNGV.

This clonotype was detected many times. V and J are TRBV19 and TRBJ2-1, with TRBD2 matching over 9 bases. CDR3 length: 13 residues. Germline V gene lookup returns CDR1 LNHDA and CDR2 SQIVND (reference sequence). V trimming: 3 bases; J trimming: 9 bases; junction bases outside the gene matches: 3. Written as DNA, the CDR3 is TGTGCCAGTAGTATGGGACTAGCTGTTGAGCAGTTCTTC. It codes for CASSMGLAVEQFF.

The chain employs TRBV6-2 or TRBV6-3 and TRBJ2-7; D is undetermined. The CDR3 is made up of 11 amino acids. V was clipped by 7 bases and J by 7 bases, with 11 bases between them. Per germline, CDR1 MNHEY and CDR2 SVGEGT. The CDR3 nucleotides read TGTGCCAGCACCAACGGGCAAGAGCAGTACTTC. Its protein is CASTNGQEQYF.

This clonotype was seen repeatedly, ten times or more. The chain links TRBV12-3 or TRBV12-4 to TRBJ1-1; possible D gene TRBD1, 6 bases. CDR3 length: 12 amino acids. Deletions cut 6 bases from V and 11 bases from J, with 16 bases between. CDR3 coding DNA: TGTGCCAGCAGCCCACCGGGGGGGCGGGCTTTCTTT. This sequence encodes CASSPPGGRAFF.

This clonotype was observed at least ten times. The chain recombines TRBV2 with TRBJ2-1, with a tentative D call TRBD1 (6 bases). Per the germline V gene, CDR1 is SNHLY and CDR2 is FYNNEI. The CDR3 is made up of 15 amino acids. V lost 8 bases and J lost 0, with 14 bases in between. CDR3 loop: CASRVQGSSYNEQFF. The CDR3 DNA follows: TGTGCCAGCCGGGTTCAGGGGAGCTCCTACAATGAGCAGTTCTTC.

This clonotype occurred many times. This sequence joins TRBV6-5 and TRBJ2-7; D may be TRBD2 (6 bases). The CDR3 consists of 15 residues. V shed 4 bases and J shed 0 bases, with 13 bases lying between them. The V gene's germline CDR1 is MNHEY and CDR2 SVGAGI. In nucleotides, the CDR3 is TGTGCCAGCAGTTCTGGGGGAGGCAACTCCTACGAGCAGTACTTC. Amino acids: CASSSGGGNSYEQYF.